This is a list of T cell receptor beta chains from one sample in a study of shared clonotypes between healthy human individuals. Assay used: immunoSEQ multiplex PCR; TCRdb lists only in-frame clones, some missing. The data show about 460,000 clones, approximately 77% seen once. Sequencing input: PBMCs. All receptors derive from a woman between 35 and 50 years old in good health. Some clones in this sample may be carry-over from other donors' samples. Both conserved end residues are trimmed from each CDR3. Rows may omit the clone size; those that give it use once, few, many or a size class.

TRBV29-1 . SGLTSGRIYEQF
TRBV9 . ASSPSGRLLGRLEETQY
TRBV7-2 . ASSSGTGSYEQY
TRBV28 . ASSPFYGTGLYEQY
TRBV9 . ASSVGPASPYEQY
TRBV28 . ASRKSMREQF
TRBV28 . ASSLRRIRLNTGELF
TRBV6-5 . ASSYDVSYEQY
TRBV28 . ASGRPSTDTQY
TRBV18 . ASSPGGGYQETQY
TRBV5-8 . ASSLGTSGYNEQF
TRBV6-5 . ASSSSATSGGETQY
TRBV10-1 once ASSAGGNANEQF
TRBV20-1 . SARRWTEAF
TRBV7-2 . ASSWDWQETQY
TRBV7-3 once ASSLASGSGDEQF
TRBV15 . ATSRGQSTDTQY